Listed below are T cell receptor beta chains from one sample, sequenced in a study of OX40 agonist ivuxolimab in advanced cancers. TCRdb's table, derived via immunoSEQ multiplex PCR, lists solely in-frame clones and lacks some. The sample contains 64,000 or so clones, 83% of which appear only once. The sample here was CD4+ or CD8+ T cells sorted from blood, taken in a trial of the OX40 agonist ivuxolimab. These receptors were obtained from an adult with an advanced solid tumor such as melanoma, head and neck, liver or kidney cancer. Both conserved end residues are part of each CDR3. D genes are given only for firm matches. Clone size appears in some rows only: once, few, many, or a class for an expanded clone.

TRBD1	TRBV27	TRBJ2-7	.	TGTGCCAGCAGACCCGTACAGGGGGCAAACGAGCAGTACTTC	CASRPVQGANEQYF
TRBD2	TRBV5-1	TRBJ2-7	.	TGCGCCAGCAGTCAAGGGACTAGCGGATACTCCTACGAGCAGTACTTC	CASSQGTSGYSYEQYF
.	TRBV29-1	TRBJ1-1	.	TGCAGCGCTCTGGGGTCGAACACTGAAGCTTTCTTT	CSALGSNTEAFF
.	TRBV5-1	TRBJ2-7	.	TGCGCCAGCAGCTTGACAGGGCCTACCTACGAGCAGTACTTC	CASSLTGPTYEQYF
.	TRBV7-2	TRBJ1-1	.	TGTGCCAGCAGTCAAGACATGAACACTGAAGCTTTCTTT	CASSQDMNTEAFF
TRBD1	TRBV5-1	TRBJ2-4	.	TGCGCCAGCAGCTCGGGACAGGCCCTGGGCATTCAGTACTTC	CASSSGQALGIQYF
.	TRBV5-6	TRBJ1-2	.	TGTGCCAGCAGCTTTTCAGGGTCCTATGGCTACACCTTC	CASSFSGSYGYTF
TRBD2	TRBV10-3	TRBJ2-7	.	TGTGCCACGGTGGGCGGGAGGCTTTCCTACGAGCAGTACTTC	CATVGGRLSYEQYF
.	TRBV21-1	TRBJ2-3	.	TGTGCCAGCAGCAAAAGAGGGGGACTAGCGGGAGGACTAGATACGCAGTATTTT	CASSKRGGLAGGLDTQYF
TRBD2	TRBV27	TRBJ2-1	.	TGTGCCCGAAAGGGACTAGCGGGAAGTGAGCAGTTCTTC	CARKGLAGSEQFF
.	TRBV2	TRBJ2-5	.	TGTGCCAGCAGTTGGGACGGAGAAGAGACCCAGTACTTC	CASSWDGEETQYF
.	TRBV2	TRBJ1-4	.	TGTGCCAGCAGTGGACAGGCGAGGATGTCGGGGGAAAAACTGTTTTTT	CASSGQARMSGEKLFF
TRBD1	TRBV5-4	TRBJ2-5	.	TGTGCCAGCAGCGAGACGGACAGGGTAGAGACCCAGTACTTC	CASSETDRVETQYF
.	TRBV9	TRBJ2-7	.	TGTGCCAGCAGCGTAGACCCGGGGGCCCCCCCCTACGAGCAGTACTTC	CASSVDPGAPPYEQYF
TRBD2	TRBV11-1	TRBJ2-1	.	TGTGCCAGCAGCTCCTCGGGGAGGGCAAGCAATGAGCAGTTCTTC	CASSSSGRASNEQFF
.	TRBV19	TRBJ2-3	.	TGTGCCAGTACAAAGGATTGGAGCACAGATACGCAGTATTTT	CASTKDWSTDTQYF
.	TRBV5-8	TRBJ2-2	.	TGTGCCAGCATCGCTTGGGTAGGGGACGGGGAGCTGTTTTTT	CASIAWVGDGELFF
.	TRBV29-1	TRBJ2-7	.	TGCAGCGCCAGGGGTAGCTCCTACGAGCAGTACTTC	CSARGSSYEQYF
TRBD1	TRBV11-2	TRBJ1-1	.	TGTGCCAGCAGCGAGAGGGACAGGTTAACTTGGAACACTGAAGCTTTCTTT	CASSERDRLTWNTEAFF
TRBD1	TRBV5-1	TRBJ2-7	.	TGCGCCAGCAGCGTGACAGGGGACTCCTACGAGCAGTACTTC	CASSVTGDSYEQYF
.	TRBV7-2	TRBJ2-3	few	TGTGCCAGCGGCCTGTGGGGTTACACAGATACGCAGTATTTT	CASGLWGYTDTQYF
.	TRBV5-1	TRBJ2-5	once	TGCGCCAGCAGCTTGGTCTCCCGCGGGGAGACCCAGTACTTC	CASSLVSRGETQYF
TRBD1	TRBV7-6	TRBJ1-5	.	TGTGCCAGCAGCCAGGGACAGGGGTCAGCTCAGCCCCAGCATTTT	CASSQGQGSAQPQHF
.	TRBV29-1	TRBJ2-5	.	TGCAGCGTTTGGATGCGTTTGTCGGAGACCCAGTACTTC	CSVWMRLSETQYF
.	TRBV21-1	TRBJ2-1	few	TGTGCCAGCAGCGTCAAGGGGAGGGGACCCCACAATGAGCAGTTCTTC	CASSVKGRGPHNEQFF
.	TRBV6-1	TRBJ1-5	.	TGTGCCAGCAGTTATAACAGAAATCAGCCCCAGCATTTT	CASSYNRNQPQHF
TRBD1	TRBV6-1	TRBJ1-1	.	TGTGCCAGCACCCTCATGGACAGGCGCAACACTGAAGCTTTCTTT	CASTLMDRRNTEAFF
TRBD2	TRBV11-2	TRBJ2-1	.	TGTGCCAGCAGCACAGTACTAGCGGGAGGGCCTCTGGATGAGCAGTTCTTC	CASSTVLAGGPLDEQFF
.	TRBV5-1	TRBJ2-3	.	TGCGCCAGCAGCTTGGAGGGCCGACCTACTACAGATACGCAGTATTTT	CASSLEGRPTTDTQYF
.	TRBV5-1	TRBJ1-1	.	TGCGCCACCAGTTTGGGGGGTCGATCGTGGACTGAAGCTTTCTTT	CATSLGGRSWTEAFF
.	TRBV19	TRBJ2-1	.	TGTGCCAGTAGTCCCGTGACTAGTAGGTCCTACAATGAGCAGTTCTTC	CASSPVTSRSYNEQFF
.	TRBV12-5	TRBJ1-4	once	TGTGCTAGTGGTTTGGGACTTTTTAATGAAAAACTGTTTTTT	CASGLGLFNEKLFF
.	TRBV9	TRBJ2-2	.	TGTGCCAGCAGCGTAGGGACCGGGGAGCTGTTTTTT	CASSVGTGELFF
.	TRBV19	TRBJ1-5	.	TGTGCCAGTAGTATAGTGGGGACTAGCAATCAGCCCCAGCATTTT	CASSIVGTSNQPQHF
.	TRBV5-1	TRBJ2-1	.	TGCGCCAGCAGCTTGGCGGGGGTGTGGGATGAGCAGTTCTTC	CASSLAGVWDEQFF
.	TRBV2	TRBJ1-1	.	TGTGCCAGCAGTGAAGTTAAGGGAAGGGAAACTGAAGCTTTCTTT	CASSEVKGRETEAFF
.	TRBV4-1	TRBJ1-2	.	TGCGCCAGCAGCCAAGAGGAGAGGGGGGATGGCTACACCTTC	CASSQEERGDGYTF
.	TRBV10-3	TRBJ2-3	.	TGTGCCATCAGTGAGGCAACAGATACGCAGTATTTT	CAISEATDTQYF
.	TRBV5-1	TRBJ2-4	.	TGCGCCAGCAGCCAGGAGCACCCCAAAAACATTCAGTACTTC	CASSQEHPKNIQYF
.	TRBV5-6	TRBJ2-7	.	TGTGCCAGCAGCTTCGGTTTGGTGAACGAGCAGTACTTC	CASSFGLVNEQYF
.	TRBV5-6	TRBJ1-6	.	TGTGCCAGCAGCTCTCTGGGGACCAGGGGTAAATCACCCCTCCACTTT	CASSSLGTRGKSPLHF
TRBD2	TRBV9	TRBJ2-3	.	TGTGCCAGCAGCGTAGGTCCCCGACTAGCGGGGGGGACCACAGATACGCAGTATTTT	CASSVGPRLAGGTTDTQYF